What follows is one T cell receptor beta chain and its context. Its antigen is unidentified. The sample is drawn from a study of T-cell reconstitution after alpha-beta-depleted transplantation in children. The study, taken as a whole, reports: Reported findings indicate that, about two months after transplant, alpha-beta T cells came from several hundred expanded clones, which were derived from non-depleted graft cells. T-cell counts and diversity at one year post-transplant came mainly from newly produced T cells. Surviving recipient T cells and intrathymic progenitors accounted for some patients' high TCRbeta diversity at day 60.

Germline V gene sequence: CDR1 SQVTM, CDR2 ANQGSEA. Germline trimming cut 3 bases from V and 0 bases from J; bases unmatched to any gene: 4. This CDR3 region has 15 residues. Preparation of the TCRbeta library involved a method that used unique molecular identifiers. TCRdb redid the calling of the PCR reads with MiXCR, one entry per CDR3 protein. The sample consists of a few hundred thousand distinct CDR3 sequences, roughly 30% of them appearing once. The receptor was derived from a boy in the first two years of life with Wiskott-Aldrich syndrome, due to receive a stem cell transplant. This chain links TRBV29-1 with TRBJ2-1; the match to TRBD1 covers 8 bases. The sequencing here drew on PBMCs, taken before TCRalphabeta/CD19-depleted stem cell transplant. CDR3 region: CSVDTDRDSYNEQFF. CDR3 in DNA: TGCAGCGTTGACACGGACAGGGACTCCTACAATGAGCAGTTCTTC.